This T cell receptor beta chain was captured in a study of T cell responses to AZD1222 COVID-19 vaccine. Study-level results: Repertoire collection took place solely once the T cell response had peaked. Only a handful of AZD1222 recipients, more than 5 in all, had baseline seropositivity. Reportedly, nearly half of unique spike TCRs recognized epitopes outside B.1.351/B.1.1.7 mutations.

Trimming removed 3 bases from V and 7 bases from J, with 12 bases in between. In germline, CDR1 is MDHEN, CDR2 SYDVKM. There are 13 residues in the CDR3. TCRdb's table, derived via immunoSEQ multiplex PCR, lists solely in-frame clones and lacks some. Here the sample spans 85,000 to 100,000 clones, roughly nine tenths being singletons. To note about this clone: Its target is unknown.

Pooling was applied to second doses at about 4 or about 12 weeks. This rearrangement joins TRBV28 to TRBJ1-1; D ambiguous. Specimen: peripheral blood, collected 28 days after the second AZD1222 dose. The clonotype originates from an adult who received the AZD1222 COVID-19 vaccine. The CDR3 bases are TGTGCCAGCAGTTTCATCTCGGGGAATGAAGCTTTCTTT. Residues: CASSFISGNEAFF.